This record concerns one T cell receptor beta chain sequence. The antigen is undetermined. Since no conserved phenylalanine or tryptophan closes the CDR3, a read error is the likely cause. The sample originates from a study of T cells in Graves' hyperthyroidism and ophthalmopathy. Amplification targeted TCR beta CDR3 regions from RNA transcripts. HTBI primers were employed in a first-round RT-PCR of the TCR CDR3. One entry per CDR3 protein results from TCRdb running MiXCR on the multiplex PCR reads. The data hold about 840,000 distinct CDR3 sequences, with 38% observed a single time. The germline V gene has CDR1 SGHVS and CDR2 FNYEAQ. The CDR3 runs 13 residues. Findings and limits, study-wide: The model foresaw ophthalmopathy a median roughly 6 months prior to onset.

Sequenced sample: blood. This chain connects TRBV7-6 to TRBJ1-1; D is unclear. The TCR sequence derives from a man aged 18 to 29 with Graves' hyperthyroidism. CDR3 in amino acids: CASSRAENTEAFC. CDR3 nucleotide sequence: TGTGCTAGCAGTCGTGCAGAGAACACTGAAGCTTTCTGT.